Following are 12 T cell receptor beta chains from one sample sequenced in a study of T cells after yellow fever vaccination. TCRdb re-called the 5' RACE reads through MiXCR, storing one row per CDR3 protein. The profile covers 250,000 to 400,000 distinct CDR3 sequences, with about 4.5% appearing a single time and approximately 19% taken by the ten largest. The material was PBMCs, obtained 15 days after the yellow fever booster vaccination. All receptors come from a man aged 18 to 30 who received the YFV17D yellow fever vaccine.

The table lists this clonotype with many counts. The chain combines TRBV30 with TRBJ1-4; D gene ambiguous. V lost 1 base, J lost 7 bases, and 10 bases lay in between. The CDR3 runs 13 residues. The V gene's germline CDR1 is GTSNPN and CDR2 SVGIG (reference sequence). The CDR3: CAWSEDGREKLFF. The CDR3 DNA reads as TGTGCCTGGAGTGAGGACGGCCGTGAAAAACTGTTTTTT.

This clonotype has ten or more counts. The V gene is TRBV5-1, the J gene TRBJ2-3, with D unclear. CDR1 and CDR2 (germline): SGHRS, YFSETQ. V lost 2 bases to trimming and J lost 1 base, with 8 bases between them. The CDR3 is made up of 14 amino acids. The CDR3 region is CASSFFGGTDTQYF. CDR3 DNA: TGCGCCAGCAGCTTTTTTGGAGGCACAGATACGCAGTATTTT.

This clonotype was seen at least ten times. V gene TRBV20-1 combines with J gene TRBJ2-5; 8 nucleotides agree with TRBD2. CDR3 length: 15 residues. V lost 6 bases and J lost 1; bases outside the gene matches: 10. Germline assignment: CDR1 DFQATT and CDR2 SNEGSKA (reference sequence). The CDR3 DNA is TGCAGTGCCAACGGGGGCGGGGGGACCCAAGAGACCCAGTACTTC. It codes for CSANGGGGTQETQYF.

This clonotype was found many times. The V and J genes are TRBV29-1 and TRBJ2-7, with 12 bases that match TRBD2. The CDR3 spans 14 residues. V lost 7 bases, J lost 1 base, and 5 bases stayed unmatched. Germline CDR1 is SQVTM and CDR2 is ANQGSEA. This CDR3 reads CSATGLAGSYEQYF. DNA for the CDR3: TGCAGCGCGACAGGACTAGCGGGGTCCTACGAGCAGTACTTC.

The gene calls are TRBV12-5 and TRBJ2-2; 7 positions agree with TRBD1. CDR1 is LGHNT, CDR2 FRNRAP, per germline. The CDR3 length is 14 residues. V lost 6 bases to trimming and J lost 6 bases; unmatched junction nucleotides: 7. In DNA form, the CDR3 reads TGTGCTAGTGGGGGACAGCCGACTCCCGGGGAGCTGTTTTTT. This translates into CASGGQPTPGELFF.

In this sample, this clonotype turned up many times. The chain uses TRBV4-1 and TRBJ2-7; tentatively, D is TRBD1 (6 bases). Trimming removed 4 bases at V and 1 base at J, with 11 bases between. Germline-derived CDR1 and CDR2 are MGHRA and YSYEKL. The CDR3 totals 14 residues. The CDR3 loop reads CASSPTGRSYEQYF. The CDR3 nucleotides read TGCGCCAGCAGCCCGACAGGTCGGTCCTACGAGCAGTACTTC.

This clonotype occurred a few times. The chain couples TRBV4-1 to TRBJ1-2; 9 nucleotides align to TRBD1. Germline assignment: CDR1 MGHRA and CDR2 YSYEKL. Losses at the gene ends were 0 bases for V and 3 bases for J; bases not matched to a gene: 8. The CDR3 totals 17 residues. CDR3 in amino acids: CASSQDYRTGVDYGYTF. In DNA, the CDR3 is TGCGCCAGCAGCCAAGATTACCGGACAGGGGTCGACTATGGCTACACCTTC.

This clonotype was recorded at least ten times. V usage is TRBV10-3 and J usage is TRBJ2-3, with a tentative D call TRBD1 (6 bases). V shed 3 bases and J shed 3 bases, with 10 bases lying between them. This CDR3 is built from 14 residues. Per germline, CDR1 ENHRY and CDR2 SYGVKD. The CDR3 spells CAISEQGRTDTQYF. CDR3 sequence (DNA): TGTGCCATCAGTGAACAGGGAAGGACAGATACGCAGTATTTT.

Many counts were recorded for this clonotype. The chain is built from TRBV2 and TRBJ2-7; the D is unclear. Trimming took off 2 bases at V and 6 bases at J, with 14 bases between the two ends. Germline-derived CDR1 and CDR2 are SNHLY and FYNNEI. There are 14 residues in the CDR3. The CDR3 loop is CASSERRAGPEQYF. CDR3 bases: TGTGCCAGCAGTGAACGTAGGGCTGGTCCCGAGCAGTACTTC.

This clonotype came up many times. Its ends do not fully match the called genes, so a read error is possible. The chain joins TRBV7-2 to TRBJ2-3, with 9 bases fitting TRBD2. From germline, CDR1 is SGHTA and CDR2 FQGNSA. The CDR3 spans 12 residues. The DNA for the CDR3 is TGTGCCAGCAGTCGGGGGGGGACTAGCTCACCTTTT. This translates into CASSRGGTSSPF. Filled out from reference TRBV7-2 and TRBJ2-3, the complete variable domain reads GAGVSQSPSNKVTEKGKDVELRCDPISGHTALYWYRQSLGQGLEFLIYFQGNSAPDKSGLPSDRFSAERTGGSVSTLTIQRTQQEDSAVYLCASSRGGTSSPFGPGTRLTVL.

This clonotype was counted ten times or more. This chain links TRBV18 with TRBJ1-2, with D tentatively TRBD1 (5 bases). Between the trimmed V and J ends, which lost 2 bases and 5 bases, there was a span of 18 bases. In germline, CDR1 is KGHSH, CDR2 LQKENI. The CDR3 loop spans 16 amino acids. CDR3: CASSPITGREVYGYTF. For the CDR3, the DNA is TGTGCCAGCTCACCAATCACGGGCAGGGAAGTGTATGGCTACACCTTC.

This clonotype was counted many times. This chain joins TRBV15 and TRBJ1-1; weak D call: TRBD1 (5 bases). The CDR3 spans 13 residues. Germline-derived CDR1 and CDR2 are LNHNV and YYDKDF (reference sequence). V lost 5 bases to trimming and J lost 1 base, with 8 bases between them. This CDR3 reads CATSSGANTEAFF. CDR3 nucleotide sequence: TGTGCCACCAGCTCCGGGGCGAACACTGAAGCTTTCTTT.